Each of the 4 T cell receptor beta chains below was sequenced from the same sample in a study of shared clonotypes between healthy human individuals. Assay: immunoSEQ multiplex PCR; the TCRdb copy retains only in-frame clones and omits some. Among about 680,000 clones listed, more than 70% were seen once. The sequenced sample consisted of memory CD4+ T cells sorted from blood. Specified subset: CD45RA-negative fraction. The receptors derive from a woman aged 25 to 45 in good health.

The V call is TRBV2, the J call TRBJ2-7; the match to TRBD1 covers 9 bases. Germline V lookup: CDR1 SNHLY, CDR2 FYNNEI. This CDR3 region has 15 residues. Trimming took 5 bases from V and 5 from J; bases not matched to a gene: 10. Here the CDR3 reads CASSSDRGRHHEQYF. The CDR3 bases are TGTGCCAGCAGTTCTGACAGGGGGAGGCACCACGAGCAGTACTTC.

For the CDR3, the DNA is TGTGCCAGCAGCGCCGGGACTAGCGGCACCTTATACAATGAGCAGTTCTTC. Its protein is CASSAGTSGTLYNEQFF. The V gene is TRBV9, the J gene TRBJ2-1; TRBD2 matches 11 bases. Looked up from germline, CDR1 is SGDLS and CDR2 is YYNGEE. The CDR3 sequence is 17 residues long. V lost 3 bases to trimming and J lost 4 bases; unmatched junction nucleotides: 9.

The chain joins TRBV28 to TRBJ2-7, with 8 bases matching TRBD2. This CDR3 is 15 amino acids long. The junction had 11 bases not matched to a gene; V was cut back by 4 bases and J by 6 bases. Looked up from germline, CDR1 is MDHEN and CDR2 is SYDVKM. Here the CDR3 DNA reads TGTGCCAGCAGTTACCCGGGGCTAGCGGGCCCCGAGCAGTACTTC. Amino acids: CASSYPGLAGPEQYF.

The rearrangement links TRBV6-1 to TRBJ1-5, with D hard to call. The CDR3 loop spans 15 amino acids. Germline V gene data show CDR1 as MNHNS and CDR2 as SASEGT. The germline V and J ends were trimmed by 7 bases and 0 bases, with 13 bases remaining between them. This chain's CDR3 is CASIVSSNSNQPQHF. CDR3 nucleotides: TGTGCCAGCATAGTAAGCAGCAATAGCAATCAGCCCCAGCATTTT.